The sample holds one count of the clone carrying this TCR beta chain. What it binds is unknown. The CDR3 sequence is 15 residues long. Germline CDR1 is SGDLS and CDR2 is YYNGEE. Trimming stripped 0 bases from V and 4 bases from J, with 14 bases between. In the CD4+ fraction, cells were divided into CD45RA+ naive and CD45RA-negative memory subsets. The sample is drawn from a study of shared clonotypes between healthy human individuals. About the study: Per donor, CD8 memory used one plate, CD8 naive used two, CD4 memory used three and CD4 naive used three. The study, taken as a whole, reports: Across subsets, estimated richness was generally greater for naive than for memory populations.

Researchers ran the assay at a deep level. Using immunoSEQ multiplex PCR, the repertoire was profiled, and TCRdb retains in-frame clones only, with some absent. The sample contains 2 million to 2.5 million clones, around 90% of which appear only once. The clonotype was recovered from a man younger than 35 in good health. Some clones in this sample may be carry-over from other donors' samples. The chain has TRBV9 and TRBJ2-7, with a possible D match to TRBD2 (6 bases). The sequencing sample was made of naive CD4+ T cells from PBMCs. Stated subset: CD45RA+ positively selected. CDR3 nucleotide sequence: TGTGCCAGCAGCGTAGGGCCTAGCGCCTTATACGAGCAGTACTTC. Its translation is CASSVGPSALYEQYF.